Sequencing of this T cell receptor (beta chain) was carried out in a study of CD8+CD57+ T cells in acquired aplastic anemia. On this clonotype itself: Antigen specificity is unknown.

Study findings and constraints: CD8+ Simpson's diversity showed no significant patient-control difference.

Patients included in sequencing had previously demonstrated CD8+CD57+ cell expansion by flow cytometry. Researchers used genomic DNA as the template to profile TCR beta VDJ and CDR3. TCRdb fed the reads into MiXCR, producing one record per CDR3 protein. The table shows hundreds of thousands of distinct CDR3 sequences, with less than 85% occurring only once. Germline CDR1 KGHDR, CDR2 SFDVKD. V lost 1 base, J lost 8 bases, and 13 bases lay in between. This CDR3 region has 14 residues. The J gene is TRBJ1-2, the V gene TRBV24-1; D gene uncertain. The sequence was obtained from a human donor with aplastic anemia. The material sequenced was sorted CD4+, CD8+, or CD8+CD57+ T cells (not recorded which) from PBMCs. CDR3 DNA: TGTGCCACCAGTGATTTCGGGGAGAGCGAAGGCTACACCTTC. It specifies CATSDFGESEGYTF.